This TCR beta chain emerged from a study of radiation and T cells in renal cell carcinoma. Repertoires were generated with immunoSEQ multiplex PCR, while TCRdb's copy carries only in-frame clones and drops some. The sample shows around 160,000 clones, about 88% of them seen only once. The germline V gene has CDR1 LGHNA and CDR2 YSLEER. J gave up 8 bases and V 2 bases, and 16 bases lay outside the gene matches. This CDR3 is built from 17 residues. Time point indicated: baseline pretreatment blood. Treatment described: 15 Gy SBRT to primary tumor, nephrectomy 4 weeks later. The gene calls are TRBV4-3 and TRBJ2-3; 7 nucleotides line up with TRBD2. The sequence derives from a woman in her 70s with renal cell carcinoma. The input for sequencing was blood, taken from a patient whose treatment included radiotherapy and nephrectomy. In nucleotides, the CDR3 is TGCGCCAGCAGCCAAAACCACGGCCGGGGGGATCTCGGTACGCAGTATTTT. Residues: CASSQNHGRGDLGTQYF.